The entry that follows covers one T cell receptor beta chain sequence. The antigen is undetermined. Other DNA sequences in this specimen translate into the identical CDR3. This record belongs to a study of cytomegalovirus exposure and HLA in healthy donors. General study points: Researchers catalogued 160 or so TCR beta chains as cytomegalovirus-associated. Later genetic work tied a missense DCLRE1C variant to beta-chain V and J trimming. Clonal expansion was found to be greater in HLA-associated TCR beta chains than in equally common others in a later analysis.

The germline CDR1 and CDR2 sequences are SGHTA and FQGNSA. CDR3 length: 14 amino acids. The V and J ends lost 5 bases and 4 bases respectively, with 14 bases between them. The donors (healthy individuals) were bone marrow donors. PCR amplification relied on 60 Vbeta primers (plus 13 Jbeta primers). Profiling relied on immunoSEQ multiplex PCR, and the TCRdb table lists in-frame clones only, not all of them. The data contain roughly 130,000 clones, 6.5% to 9.5% of them singletons. The rearrangement joins TRBV7-2 to TRBJ1-1, with a possible D match to TRBD1 (5 bases). The specimen was PBMCs. This receptor was identified in a man in his forties in good health and CMV-seronegative. CDR3 residues: CASSPQGRRTEAFF. CDR3 bases: TGTGCCAGCAGCCCCCAGGGTAGGCGCACTGAAGCTTTCTTT.